Below are 31 T cell receptor beta chains sequenced from a single sample in a study of breast tumors, draining lymph nodes, adjacent tissues. The lymph nodes were axillary draining lymph nodes from breast cancer patients. Each CDR3 protein is one row after TCRdb ran MiXCR on the multiplex PCR reads. The sample holds under 350,000 distinct CDR3 sequences, under 35% seen once. Sequencing was carried out using axillary lymph node tissue. These receptors came from a female donor with breast cancer. Some clones in this sample may be carry-over from other donors' samples.

The rearrangement joins TRBV2 to TRBJ2-7; TRBD1 matches 7 bases. From germline, CDR1 is SNHLY and CDR2 FYNNEI. The CDR3 contains 16 residues. Trimming at V came to 2 bases and at J to 2 bases, leaving 9 bases not matched to a gene. CDR3 protein: CASSELGTVGAYEQYF. The CDR3 nucleotides are TGTGCCAGCAGTGAATTGGGGACAGTAGGGGCCTACGAGCAGTACTTC.

This clonotype showed up many times. The gene calls are TRBV29-1 and TRBJ2-1; no firm D call. The CDR3 sequence is 10 residues long. Germline CDR1 reads SQVTM; CDR2 reads ANQGSEA. V gave up 0 bases and J gave up 9 bases, with 3 bases separating them. CDR3 amino acids: CSVEDGEQFF. For the CDR3, the DNA is TGCAGCGTTGAAGATGGTGAGCAGTTCTTC.

This clonotype has a count of ten or more. This chain joins TRBV11-3 and TRBJ1-5, with unresolved D. CDR1 is SGHNT, CDR2 YENEEA, per germline. The CDR3 contains 15 residues. With 1 base removed from V and 2 bases from J, the gap between germline ends came to 9 bases. CDR3: CASSLGIGGNQPQHF. The CDR3, as DNA: TGTGCCAGCAGCTTAGGTATTGGTGGCAATCAGCCCCAGCATTTT.

This clonotype was seen ten or more times. CDR3 residues: CASSRRGDQETQYF. The CDR3 DNA follows: TGTGCCAGCAGCCGTAGGGGGGACCAAGAGACCCAGTACTTC. The gene calls are TRBV7-3 and TRBJ2-5, with D perhaps being TRBD1 or TRBD2 (6 bases each). Trimming shortened V by 5 bases and J by 0 bases, and 10 bases separated the two germline ends. CDR3 length: 14 residues. Germline lookup yields CDR1 SGHTA and CDR2 FQGTGA.

This clonotype was seen only a few times. The rearrangement uses TRBV30 and TRBJ2-1; D perhaps matches TRBD1 (6 bases). The CDR3 runs to 16 residues. Germline V lookup: CDR1 GTSNPN, CDR2 SVGIG (reference sequence). V lost 0 bases and J 4 bases, leaving 16 bases between the germline ends. CDR3 sequence (DNA): TGTGCCTGGAGTGTAGGGCGGACCCAGGGGTACAATGAGCAGTTCTTC. Amino acids: CAWSVGRTQGYNEQFF.

The rearrangement joins TRBV5-4 to TRBJ2-7, with D uncertain. From germline, CDR1 is SGHNT and CDR2 YYREEE (reference sequence). Trimming shortened V by 3 bases and J by 6 bases, and 19 bases separated the two germline ends. The CDR3 extends over 15 amino acids. The CDR3 coding sequence is TGTGCCAGCAGCTCCGGTGCAGGAGCCCGGGCCGAGCAGTACTTC. Residues: CASSSGAGARAEQYF. Using reference TRBV5-4 and TRBJ2-7 for the parts outside the CDR3, the full variable domain is ETGVTQSPTHLIKTRGQQVTLRCSSQSGHNTVSWYQQALGQGPQFIFQYYREEENGRGNFPPRFSGLQFPNYSSELNVNALELDDSALYLCASSSGAGARAEQYFGPGTRLTVT.

In this sample, this clonotype turned up many times. The chain has TRBV20-1 and TRBJ1-3; D possibly corresponds to TRBD1 (5 bases). V lost 7 bases and J 2 bases, leaving 12 bases between the germline ends. The CDR3 spans 13 residues. Germline assignment: CDR1 DFQATT and CDR2 SNEGSKA (reference sequence). CDR3 region: CSGKGQTGNTIYF. The CDR3 coding sequence is TGCAGTGGGAAGGGGCAGACTGGAAACACCATATATTTT.

This clonotype was counted ten times or more. One base away lies a much larger clone, so this may be a sequencing read error. V gene TRBV2 combines with J gene TRBJ1-4; TRBD1 agrees at 7 bases. This CDR3 spans 19 amino acids. Germline loops: CDR1 SNHLY, CDR2 FYNNEI. The CDR3 bases are TGTGCCAGCAGCCTGAAGGTCCAGGGGGAACCTGCAACTAATGAAAACCTGTTTTTT. Amino acid sequence: CASSLKVQGEPATNENLFF.

This sequence joins TRBV6-1 and TRBJ2-3, with 7 bases identical to TRBD1. Germline CDR1 is MNHNS and CDR2 is SASEGT. CDR3 length: 15 amino acids. The V and J ends lost 6 bases and 4 bases, in that order; junction bases with no gene match: 10. The CDR3 sequence: CASRDPGQPADTQYF. The CDR3, as DNA: TGTGCCAGCAGGGATCCGGGACAGCCCGCAGATACGCAGTATTTT.

About this clonotype: An end of the junction differs from the germline gene, which may be a read error. V usage is TRBV5-6 and J usage is TRBJ2-7; perhaps TRBD1 as D (6 bases). Per the germline V gene, CDR1 is SGHDT and CDR2 is YYEEEE. CDR3 length equals 14 residues. CDR3 amino acids: CASGLGGSSYEQYF. The CDR3 DNA follows: TGTGCCAGCGGCTTAGGGGGAAGCTCCTACGAGCAGTACTTC.

The V and J genes are TRBV28 and TRBJ1-2; TRBD1 agrees at 8 bases. V gave up 7 bases and J gave up 4 bases; unmatched junction bases: 5. This CDR3 has 13 residues. Germline CDR1 and CDR2: MDHEN and SYDVKM. The CDR3 DNA reads TGTGCCAGCAATTTTCAGGGGGCCTATGGCTACACCTTC. Translated: CASNFQGAYGYTF.

This clonotype was recorded many times. This chain connects TRBV29-1 to TRBJ2-5; D is unresolved. Germline V gene data show CDR1 as SQVTM and CDR2 as ANQGSEA. Between the trimmed V and J ends, which lost 3 bases and 5 bases, there was a span of 10 bases. The CDR3 sequence is 12 residues long. The CDR3, as DNA: TGCAGCGTTGAGACCCCAACGGAGACCCAGTACTTC. This gives the protein CSVETPTETQYF.

The V and J genes are TRBV19 and TRBJ1-1; possible D gene TRBD1, 6 bases. V dropped 3 bases and J dropped 3 bases, with 11 bases sitting between them. CDR3 size: 14 residues. CDR1 and CDR2 (germline): LNHDA, SQIVND (reference sequence). CDR3 DNA: TGTGCCAGTAGTATGGGGGGGGCTGACACTGAAGCTTTCTTT. It encodes CASSMGGADTEAFF.

This clonotype was recorded at least ten times. The chain links TRBV5-8 to TRBJ2-5, with 11 positions matching TRBD2. The germline CDR1 and CDR2 sequences are SGHTS and YDEGEE. V lost 4 bases, J lost 5 bases, and 10 bases stayed unmatched. This CDR3 comprises 16 residues. CDR3 DNA: TGTGCCAGCAGCACCGGGACTAGCGGACAATTCGAGACCCAGTACTTC. Translated, it gives CASSTGTSGQFETQYF.

The chain employs TRBV29-1 and TRBJ2-3, with D maybe TRBD2 (5 bases). Germline lookup yields CDR1 SQVTM and CDR2 ANQGSEA. V was pared by 1 base and J by 0 bases, with 11 bases between. The CDR3 is made up of 15 amino acids. CDR3 protein: CSVEGSSSSTDTQYF. The CDR3 DNA sequence: TGCAGCGTTGAAGGATCTAGCAGCAGCACAGATACGCAGTATTTT.

The DNA for the CDR3 is TGTGCCAGCAGCCGGAGACTAGGAGGCACAGATACGCAGTATTTT. It yields the protein CASSRRLGGTDTQYF. V usage is TRBV3-1 and J usage is TRBJ2-3; D is possibly TRBD2 (6 bases). The germline CDR1 and CDR2 sequences are LGHDT and YNNKEL (reference sequence). This CDR3 region has 15 residues. Trimming left V 4 bases short and J 1 base short, with 12 bases between.

Details on this clonotype: Given the absence of the conserved phenylalanine or tryptophan at the CDR3 end, a read error is likely. The chain has TRBV29-1 and TRBJ1-1, with 7 positions matching TRBD1. This CDR3 region has 13 residues. The germline CDR1 and CDR2 sequences are SQVTM and ANQGSEA. After removal of 4 bases from V and 2 bases from J, the junction contained 4 bases not matched to a gene. In DNA form, the CDR3 reads TGCAGCGTTGCGGGACAGCCCAACACTGAAGCTTTCGTT. Translating it yields CSVAGQPNTEAFV.

This clonotype was seen only a few times. A much larger clonotype is one base distant, so this may be a read error. V and J are TRBV20-1 and TRBJ2-1; 8 bases map to TRBD2. This CDR3 contains 14 residues. From germline, CDR1 is DFQATT and CDR2 SNEGSKA (reference sequence). The CDR3 coding sequence is TGCAGTGCTATAGCGGGGACGATCTACAGTGAGCAGTTCTTC. It translates to CSAIAGTIYSEQFF.

This clonotype was counted at least ten times. V gene TRBV2 combines with J gene TRBJ2-5; D is unclear. The V end lost 1 base, the J end lost 2 bases, and 8 bases lay between the germline ends. The germline V gene has CDR1 SNHLY and CDR2 FYNNEI. There are 14 residues in the CDR3. This CDR3 reads CASSEDKVQETQYF. The CDR3 nucleotides are TGTGCCAGCAGTGAAGATAAGGTGCAAGAGACCCAGTACTTC.

This clonotype appeared a few times. This rearrangement joins TRBV29-1 to TRBJ1-1; no clear D gene. CDR3 length: 9 amino acids. V shed 5 bases and J shed 2 bases, with 0 bases lying between them. Looked up from germline, CDR1 is SQVTM and CDR2 is ANQGSEA. The CDR3 DNA follows: TGCAGCGTTAACACTGAAGCTTTCTTT. It yields the protein CSVNTEAFF.

On this clonotype: A much larger clone differs by one base, so this may be a read error. This chain links TRBV5-1 with TRBJ2-3; D might be TRBD2 (5 bases). Looked up from germline, CDR1 is SGHRS and CDR2 is YFSETQ. This CDR3 spans 16 amino acids. The V end was cut by 0 bases, the J end by 2 bases, with 13 bases between. The CDR3 DNA reads as TGCGCCAGCAGCTTGGCCTTAGCGTCTAACACAGATACGCAGTATTTT. Translating it yields CASSLALASNTDTQYF.

This clonotype was found many times. The chain is built from TRBV20-1 and TRBJ2-7, with 7 bases identical to TRBD2. This CDR3 spans 14 amino acids. Losses at the gene ends were 2 bases for V and 2 bases for J; bases not matched to a gene: 6. The germline gives CDR1 DFQATT, CDR2 SNEGSKA (reference sequence). The chain's CDR3 is CSARSRDYAYEQYF. The CDR3 DNA is TGCAGTGCTAGATCAAGGGACTATGCCTACGAGCAGTACTTC.

V gene TRBV24-1 combines with J gene TRBJ2-5; 12 nucleotides line up with TRBD2. The CDR3 sequence is 16 residues long. CDR1 is KGHDR, CDR2 SFDVKD, per germline. V lost 2 bases and J lost 5; bases outside the gene matches: 5. The CDR3: CATSDSSGRGDETQYF. CDR3 nucleotide sequence: TGTGCCACCAGTGATTCTAGCGGGAGGGGGGACGAGACCCAGTACTTC.

The sample holds many counts of this clonotype. The V and J genes are TRBV2 and TRBJ2-3; the D call may be TRBD1 or TRBD2 (5 bases each). The CDR3 covers 16 residues. Germline CDR1 reads SNHLY; CDR2 reads FYNNEI. Trimming took 6 bases from V and 10 from J, leaving 26 bases between them. The DNA of the CDR3 is TGTGCCAGCAGGAGGGCTGTGGGGGACCAAAGTAGGCCGCAGTATTTT. Translating gives CASRRAVGDQSRPQYF.

The gene calls are TRBV5-1 and TRBJ1-5; 7 nucleotides line up with TRBD1. The germline CDR1 and CDR2 sequences are SGHRS and YFSETQ. V shed 4 bases, J shed 0 bases, and the junction held 7 bases outside the gene matches. This CDR3 contains 16 residues. The CDR3 DNA follows: TGCGCCAGCAGCACCTCGGGACAGAATAGCAATCAGCCCCAGCATTTT. Translating gives CASSTSGQNSNQPQHF.

This clonotype was seen more than once but under ten times. The chain carries TRBV18 and TRBJ2-5, with TRBD2 identical over 7 bases. CDR3 length: 15 amino acids. Trimming cost V 6 bases and J 3 bases; bases outside gene matches: 10. The V gene's germline CDR1 is KGHSH and CDR2 LQKENI. CDR3 coding DNA: TGTGCCAGCTCCCCTTCGGCGGGAGTGAAAGAGACCCAGTACTTC. This encodes CASSPSAGVKETQYF.

Worth noting for this clonotype: One end of the junction does not line up with germline, which may come from a read error. The chain joins TRBV7-2 to TRBJ1-2; D not certain. Germline assignment: CDR1 SGHTA and CDR2 FQGNSA. This CDR3 is 15 amino acids long. The CDR3 reads CASSFDTGFDYSYPF. The CDR3 region has the DNA TGTGCCAGCAGCTTTGATACGGGTTTCGACTATAGCTACCCCTTC.

This clonotype has at least ten counts. The gene calls are TRBV12-3 or TRBV12-4 and TRBJ1-6; TRBD1 is a possible D gene (5 bases). The ends were cut back, 2 bases at V and 13 bases at J, with 9 bases in the middle. The CDR3 is 12 residues long. The CDR3 reads CASSLLGAPLHF. CDR3 nucleotide sequence: TGTGCCAGCAGTTTATTAGGGGCCCCCCTCCACTTT.

The chain uses TRBV27 and TRBJ2-2; possibly TRBD1 for D (6 bases). The CDR3 runs to 18 residues. Trimming cost V 6 bases and J 0 bases, with 20 bases left between them. Germline V gives CDR1 MNHEY, CDR2 SMNVEV (reference sequence). The CDR3 loop is CASRIRGWTAANTGELFF. The CDR3 nucleotides read TGTGCCAGCAGAATCCGAGGGTGGACAGCCGCGAACACCGGGGAGCTGTTTTTT.

The sample holds many counts of this clonotype. The DNA for the CDR3 is TGCAGTGTGCTCCCCCTAGCGGGACACAATGAGCAGTTCTTC. Protein product: CSVLPLAGHNEQFF. The chain carries TRBV20-1 and TRBJ2-1, with 9 bases fitting TRBD2. This CDR3 has 14 residues. V lost 7 bases, J lost 5 bases, and 9 bases stayed unmatched. Germline CDR1 and CDR2: DFQATT and SNEGSKA (reference sequence).

This clonotype has a count of ten or more. V gene TRBV5-8 combines with J gene TRBJ1-3, with 7 bases aligning to TRBD1. Trimming cost V 4 bases and J 1 base; bases outside gene matches: 8. Germline V lookup: CDR1 SGHTS, CDR2 YDEGEE. The CDR3 totals 16 residues. This CDR3 is CASSTRQGGSGNTIYF. The CDR3 DNA sequence: TGTGCCAGCAGCACACGACAGGGAGGATCTGGAAACACCATATATTTT.